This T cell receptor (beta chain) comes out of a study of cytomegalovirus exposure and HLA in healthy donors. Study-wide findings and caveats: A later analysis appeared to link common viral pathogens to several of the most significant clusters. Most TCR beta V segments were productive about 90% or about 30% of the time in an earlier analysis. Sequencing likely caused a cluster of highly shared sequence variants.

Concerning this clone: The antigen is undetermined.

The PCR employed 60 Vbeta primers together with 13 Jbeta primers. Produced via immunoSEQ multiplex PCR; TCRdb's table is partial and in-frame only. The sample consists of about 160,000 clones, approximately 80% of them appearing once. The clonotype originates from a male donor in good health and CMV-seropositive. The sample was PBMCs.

The CDR3 here is CASLKTGTGFLTGELFF. The CDR3 DNA is TGTGCCAGCCTGAAAACCGGGACAGGGTTCCTCACCGGGGAGCTGTTTTTT. V and J are TRBV13 and TRBJ2-2, with 9 bases that match TRBD1. CDR1 and CDR2 (germline): PRHDT, FYEKMQ (reference sequence). The CDR3 covers 17 residues. Trimming took 8 bases from V and 4 from J; bases not matched to a gene: 14.